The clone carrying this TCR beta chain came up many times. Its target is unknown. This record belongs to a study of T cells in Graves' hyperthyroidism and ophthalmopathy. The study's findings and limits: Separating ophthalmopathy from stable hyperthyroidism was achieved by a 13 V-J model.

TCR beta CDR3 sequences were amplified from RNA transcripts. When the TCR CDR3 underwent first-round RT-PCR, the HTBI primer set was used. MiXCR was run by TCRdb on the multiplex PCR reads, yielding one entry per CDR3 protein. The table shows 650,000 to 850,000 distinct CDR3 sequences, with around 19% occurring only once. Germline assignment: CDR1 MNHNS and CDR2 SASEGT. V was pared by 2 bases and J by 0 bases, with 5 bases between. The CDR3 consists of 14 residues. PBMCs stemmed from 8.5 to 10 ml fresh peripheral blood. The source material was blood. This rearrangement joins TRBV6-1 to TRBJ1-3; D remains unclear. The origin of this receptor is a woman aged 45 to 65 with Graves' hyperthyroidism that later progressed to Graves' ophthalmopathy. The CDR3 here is CASSELTSGNTIYF. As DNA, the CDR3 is TGTGCCAGCAGTGAATTGACCTCTGGAAACACCATATATTTT.